This T cell receptor (beta chain) was sequenced during a study of molecular identifiers for immune sequencing clone quantification. A single record per CDR3 protein comes from TCRdb applying MiXCR to the PCR reads. The sample has 490,000 or so distinct CDR3 sequences; under 30% are singletons. V gave up 8 bases and J gave up 2 bases, with 18 bases separating them. The CDR3 sequence is 15 residues long. This clonotype was found a few times. This receptor was obtained from a human donor in good health. Some libraries in this study had Jurkat cell RNA spiked in. Sequencing was done on a sample of naive CD8+ T cells from blood, with Jurkat cell RNA spiked in. The subset: FACS-sorted CD8+CD4-CCR7+CD45RA+ naive T cells. V gene TRBV5-3 combines with J gene TRBJ2-3, with a tentative D call TRBD1 (6 bases). TRBV5-3 is an ORF, with its function uncertain. The CDR3 DNA follows: TGTGCCAGCAGCCCCGGGACACACGACACAGATACGCAGTATTTT. Translation gives CASSPGTHDTDTQYF.